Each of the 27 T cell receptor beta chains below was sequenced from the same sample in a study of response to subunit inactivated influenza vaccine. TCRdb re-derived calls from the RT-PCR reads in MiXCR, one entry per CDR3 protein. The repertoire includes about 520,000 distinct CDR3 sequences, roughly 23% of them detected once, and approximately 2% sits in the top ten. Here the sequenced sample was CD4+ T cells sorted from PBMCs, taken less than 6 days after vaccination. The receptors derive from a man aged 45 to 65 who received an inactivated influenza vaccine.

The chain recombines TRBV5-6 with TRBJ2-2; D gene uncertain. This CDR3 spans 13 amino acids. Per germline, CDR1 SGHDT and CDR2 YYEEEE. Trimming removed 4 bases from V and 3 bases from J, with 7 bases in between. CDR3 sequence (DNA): TGTGCCAGCAGCAGACTTGACACCGGGGAGCTGTTTTTT. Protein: CASSRLDTGELFF. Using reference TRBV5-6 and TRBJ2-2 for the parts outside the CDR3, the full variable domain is DAGVTQSPTHLIKTRGQQVTLRCSPKSGHDTVSWYQQALGQGPQFIFQYYEEEERQRGNFPDRFSGHQFPNYSSELNVNALLLGDSALYLCASSRLDTGELFFGEGSRLTVL.

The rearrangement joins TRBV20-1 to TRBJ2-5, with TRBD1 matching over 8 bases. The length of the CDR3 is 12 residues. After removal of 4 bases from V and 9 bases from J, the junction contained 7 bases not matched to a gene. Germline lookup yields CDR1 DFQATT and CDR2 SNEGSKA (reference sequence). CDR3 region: CSATGQGKAQYF. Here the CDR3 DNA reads TGCAGTGCTACTGGACAGGGAAAGGCCCAGTACTTC.

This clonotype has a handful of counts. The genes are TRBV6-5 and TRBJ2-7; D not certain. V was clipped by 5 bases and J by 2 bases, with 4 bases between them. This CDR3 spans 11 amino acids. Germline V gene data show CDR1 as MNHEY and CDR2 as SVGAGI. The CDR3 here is CASSGPYEQYF. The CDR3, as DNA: TGTGCCAGCAGTGGACCCTACGAGCAGTACTTC.

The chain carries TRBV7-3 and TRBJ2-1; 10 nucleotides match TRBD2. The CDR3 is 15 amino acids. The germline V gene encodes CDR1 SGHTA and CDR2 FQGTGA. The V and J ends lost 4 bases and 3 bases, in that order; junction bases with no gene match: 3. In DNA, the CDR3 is TGTGCCAGCAGCTCCAGGACTAGCGGCTACAATGAGCAGTTCTTC. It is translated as CASSSRTSGYNEQFF.

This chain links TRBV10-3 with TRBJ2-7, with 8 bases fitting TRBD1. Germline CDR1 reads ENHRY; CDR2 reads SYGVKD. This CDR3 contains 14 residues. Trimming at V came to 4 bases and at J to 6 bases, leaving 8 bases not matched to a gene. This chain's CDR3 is CAISGQGISTEQYF. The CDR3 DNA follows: TGTGCCATCAGTGGACAGGGGATAAGTACCGAGCAGTACTTC.

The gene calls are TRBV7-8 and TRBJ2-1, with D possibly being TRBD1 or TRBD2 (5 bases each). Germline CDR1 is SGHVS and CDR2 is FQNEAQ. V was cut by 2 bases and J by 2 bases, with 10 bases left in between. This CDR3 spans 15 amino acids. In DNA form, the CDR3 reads TGTGCCAGCAGCTTATCAGGGAGCACCTACAATGAGCAGTTCTTC. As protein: CASSLSGSTYNEQFF.

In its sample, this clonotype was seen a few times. CDR3 region: CASSSPTTPTGPYDQPQHF. As DNA, the CDR3 is TGTGCCAGCAGCTCCCCTACTACCCCGACAGGGCCTTACGATCAGCCCCAGCATTTT. The rearrangement uses TRBV11-1 and TRBJ1-5; TRBD1 agrees at 7 bases. The junction had 20 bases not matched to a gene; V was cut back by 4 bases and J by 5 bases. Germline-derived CDR1 and CDR2 are SGHAT and FQDESV (reference sequence). CDR3 size: 19 residues.

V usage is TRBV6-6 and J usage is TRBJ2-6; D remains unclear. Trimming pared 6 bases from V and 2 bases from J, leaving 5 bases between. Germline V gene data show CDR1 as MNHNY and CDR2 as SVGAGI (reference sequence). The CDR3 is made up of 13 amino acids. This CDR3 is CASRTAGANVLTF. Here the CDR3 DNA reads TGTGCCAGCAGGACGGCTGGGGCCAACGTCCTGACTTTC.

The CDR3 is CSVEDFSALREQFF. Here the CDR3 DNA reads TGCAGCGTTGAAGATTTCTCGGCCCTTCGGGAGCAGTTCTTC. V is TRBV29-1 and J is TRBJ2-1; no firm D call. From germline, CDR1 is SQVTM and CDR2 ANQGSEA. V was trimmed by 0 bases and J by 10 bases, leaving 16 bases between them. There are 14 residues in the CDR3.

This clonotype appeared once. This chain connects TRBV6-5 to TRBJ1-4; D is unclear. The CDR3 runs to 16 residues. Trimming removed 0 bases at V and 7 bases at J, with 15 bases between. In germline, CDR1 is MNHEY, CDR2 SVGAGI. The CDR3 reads CASSYSPTPRGEKLFF. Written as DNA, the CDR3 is TGTGCCAGCAGTTACTCTCCTACTCCCCGGGGTGAAAAACTGTTTTTT.

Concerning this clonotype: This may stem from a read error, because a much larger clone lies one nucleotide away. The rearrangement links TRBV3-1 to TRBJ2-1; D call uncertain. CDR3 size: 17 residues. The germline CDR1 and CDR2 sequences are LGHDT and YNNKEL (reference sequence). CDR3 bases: TGTGTCAGCAGCCCCCCCCGGAACAGTTCTTCCTACAATGAGCAGTTCTTC. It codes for CVSSPPRNSSSYNEQFF.

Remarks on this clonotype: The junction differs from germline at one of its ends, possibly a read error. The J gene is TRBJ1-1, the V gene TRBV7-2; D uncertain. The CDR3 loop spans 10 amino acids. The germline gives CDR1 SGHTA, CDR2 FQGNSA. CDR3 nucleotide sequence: TGTGCCAGCAGCTTACTGAACGGCGATTTT. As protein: CASSLLNGDF.

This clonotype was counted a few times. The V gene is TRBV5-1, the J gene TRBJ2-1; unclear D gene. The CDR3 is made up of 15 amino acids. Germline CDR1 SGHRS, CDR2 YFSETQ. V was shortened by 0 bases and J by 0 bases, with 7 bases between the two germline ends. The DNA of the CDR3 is TGCGCCAGCAGCTTGGACAGCTCCTCCTACAATGAGCAGTTCTTC. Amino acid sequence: CASSLDSSSYNEQFF.

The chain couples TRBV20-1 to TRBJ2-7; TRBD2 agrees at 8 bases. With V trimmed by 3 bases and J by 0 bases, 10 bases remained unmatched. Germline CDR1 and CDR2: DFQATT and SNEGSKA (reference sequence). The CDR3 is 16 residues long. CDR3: CSASRSGGRHSYEQYF. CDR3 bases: TGCAGTGCTAGTAGGAGCGGGGGTAGACACTCCTACGAGCAGTACTTC.

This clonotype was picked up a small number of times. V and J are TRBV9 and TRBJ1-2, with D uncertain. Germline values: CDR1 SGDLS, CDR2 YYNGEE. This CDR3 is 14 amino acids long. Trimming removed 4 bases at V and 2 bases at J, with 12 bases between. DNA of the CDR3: TGTGCCAGCAGCTCTCTCGGACCCAACTATGGCTACACCTTC. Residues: CASSSLGPNYGYTF.

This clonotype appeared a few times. CDR3 in amino acids: CSARDHRTSGSSYNEQFF. CDR3 coding DNA: TGCAGTGCTAGAGATCATCGGACTAGCGGGAGCTCCTACAATGAGCAGTTCTTC. The chain recombines TRBV20-1 with TRBJ2-1; 13 bases map to TRBD2. The V segment lost 0 bases and the J segment 0 bases; nucleotides outside the gene matches: 5. This CDR3 region has 18 residues. Germline V gives CDR1 DFQATT, CDR2 SNEGSKA (reference sequence).

This CDR3 reads CASSLGTSGRTRETQYF. In nucleotides, the CDR3 is TGCGCCAGCAGCCTGGGGACTAGCGGGAGAACGCGGGAGACCCAGTACTTC. The chain uses TRBV5-1 and TRBJ2-5, with TRBD2 matching over 14 bases. V was clipped by 4 bases and J by 5 bases; unmatched bases: 10. CDR1 SGHRS and CDR2 YFSETQ come from the germline V gene. The CDR3 is 17 amino acids. The full variable domain, rest sourced from reference TRBV5-1 and TRBJ2-5, is KAGVTQTPRYLIKTRGQQVTLSCSPISGHRSVSWYQQTPGQGLQFLFEYFSETQRNKGNFPGRFSGRQFSNSRSEMNVSTLELGDSALYLCASSLGTSGRTRETQYFGPGTRLLVL.

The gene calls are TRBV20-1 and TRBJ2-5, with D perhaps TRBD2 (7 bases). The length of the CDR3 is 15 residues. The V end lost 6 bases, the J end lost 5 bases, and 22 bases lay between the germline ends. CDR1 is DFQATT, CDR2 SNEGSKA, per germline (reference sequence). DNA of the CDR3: TGCAGTGCAACCCGTGGGGGGGGCCTCGGTGAGACCCAGTACTTC. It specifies CSATRGGGLGETQYF.

This CDR3 is CATSNHRARADEQFF. CDR3 coding DNA: TGTGCCACCAGCAATCACAGGGCTAGGGCGGATGAGCAGTTCTTC. The V gene is TRBV15, the J gene TRBJ2-1; possibly TRBD1 for D (6 bases). CDR1 is LNHNV and CDR2 is YYDKDF in the germline V gene (reference sequence). Trimming shortened V by 4 bases and J by 8 bases, and 18 bases separated the two germline ends. This CDR3 has 15 amino acids.

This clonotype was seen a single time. The DNA of the CDR3 is TGTGCCAGCAGTGAAGGCTTTGGAGGGTTGAGGTACGAGCAGTACTTC. It translates to CASSEGFGGLRYEQYF. This chain connects TRBV2 to TRBJ2-7, with D possibly TRBD2 on 6 matching bases. CDR1 is SNHLY, CDR2 FYNNEI, per germline. This CDR3 has 16 amino acids. The ends were cut back, 1 base at V and 4 bases at J, with 17 bases in the middle.

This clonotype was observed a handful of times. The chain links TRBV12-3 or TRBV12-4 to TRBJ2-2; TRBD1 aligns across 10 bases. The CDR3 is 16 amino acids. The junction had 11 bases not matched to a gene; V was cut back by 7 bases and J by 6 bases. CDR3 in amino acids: CASTLGGQGRAGELFF. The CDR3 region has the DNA TGTGCCAGCACCCTAGGGGGACAGGGGAGAGCCGGGGAGCTGTTTTTT.

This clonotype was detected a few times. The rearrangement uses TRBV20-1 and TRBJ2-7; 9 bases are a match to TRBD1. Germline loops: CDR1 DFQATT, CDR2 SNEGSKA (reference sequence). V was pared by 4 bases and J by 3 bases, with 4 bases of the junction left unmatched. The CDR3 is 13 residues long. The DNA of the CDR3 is TGCAGTGCTACTCGGACAGGGGACTACGAGCAGTACTTC. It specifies CSATRTGDYEQYF.

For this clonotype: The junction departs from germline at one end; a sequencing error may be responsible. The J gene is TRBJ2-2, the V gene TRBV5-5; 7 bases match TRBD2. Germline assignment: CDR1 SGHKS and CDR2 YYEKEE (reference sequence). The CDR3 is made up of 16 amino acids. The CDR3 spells CASIHISGSNTGELVF. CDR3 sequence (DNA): TGTGCCAGCATCCACATTAGCGGGTCGAACACCGGGGAGCTGGTTTTT.

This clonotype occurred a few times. The CDR3, as DNA: TGTGCCAGCAGTTACCGAGTTCAGACAGGGGCGCAAGAGACCCAGTACTTC. It specifies CASSYRVQTGAQETQYF. The rearrangement uses TRBV6-5 and TRBJ2-5; 8 nucleotides align to TRBD1. CDR1 is MNHEY, CDR2 SVGAGI, per germline. The CDR3 totals 17 residues. V was clipped by 2 bases and J by 2 bases; unmatched bases: 10.

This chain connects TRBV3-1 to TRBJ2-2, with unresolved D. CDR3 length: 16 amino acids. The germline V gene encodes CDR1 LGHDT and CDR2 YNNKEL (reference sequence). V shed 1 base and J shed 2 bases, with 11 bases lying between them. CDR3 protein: CASSQVLRSNTGELFF. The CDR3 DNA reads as TGTGCCAGCAGCCAAGTTTTGAGGAGTAACACCGGGGAGCTGTTTTTT. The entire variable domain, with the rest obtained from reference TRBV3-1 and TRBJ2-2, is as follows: DTAVSQTPKYLVTQMGNDKSIKCEQNLGHDTMYWYKQDSKKFLKIMFSYNNKELIINETVPNRFSPKSPDKAHLNLHINSLELGDSAVYFCASSQVLRSNTGELFFGEGSRLTVL.

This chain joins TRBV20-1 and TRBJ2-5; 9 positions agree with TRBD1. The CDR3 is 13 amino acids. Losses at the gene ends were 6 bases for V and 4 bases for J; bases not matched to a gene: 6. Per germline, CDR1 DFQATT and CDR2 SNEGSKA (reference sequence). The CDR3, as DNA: TGCAGTGCGCCGAGACAGGGGGTAGAGACCCAGTACTTC. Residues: CSAPRQGVETQYF.

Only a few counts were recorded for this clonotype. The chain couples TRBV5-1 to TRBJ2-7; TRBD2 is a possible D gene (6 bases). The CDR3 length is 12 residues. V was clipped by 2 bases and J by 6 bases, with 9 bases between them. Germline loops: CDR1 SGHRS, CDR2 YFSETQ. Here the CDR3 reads CASSFAGSEQYF. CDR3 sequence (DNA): TGCGCCAGCAGCTTTGCCGGGAGCGAGCAGTACTTC. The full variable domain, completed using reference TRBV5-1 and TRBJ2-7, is KAGVTQTPRYLIKTRGQQVTLSCSPISGHRSVSWYQQTPGQGLQFLFEYFSETQRNKGNFPGRFSGRQFSNSRSEMNVSTLELGDSALYLCASSFAGSEQYFGPGTRLTVT.